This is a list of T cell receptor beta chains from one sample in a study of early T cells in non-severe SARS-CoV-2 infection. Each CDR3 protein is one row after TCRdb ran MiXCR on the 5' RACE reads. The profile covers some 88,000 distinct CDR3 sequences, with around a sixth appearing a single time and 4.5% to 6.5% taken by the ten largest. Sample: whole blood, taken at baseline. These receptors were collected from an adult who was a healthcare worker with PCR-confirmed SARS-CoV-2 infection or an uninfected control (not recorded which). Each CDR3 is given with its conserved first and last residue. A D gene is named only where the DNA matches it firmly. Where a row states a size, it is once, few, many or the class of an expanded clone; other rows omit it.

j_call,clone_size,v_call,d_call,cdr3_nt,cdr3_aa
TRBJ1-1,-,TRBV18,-,TGTGCCAGCGAACAGGGCGGAGGGTCTGAAGCTTTCTTT,CASEQGGGSEAFF
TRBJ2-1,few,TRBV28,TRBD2,TGTGCCAGCAGTTTAGGCGGCTTACTAGCGGGCAACAATGAGCAGTTCTTC,CASSLGGLLAGNNEQFF
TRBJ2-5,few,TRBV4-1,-,TGCGCCAGCAGCCTCGCAGACAGCGGTGAGACCCAGTACTTC,CASSLADSGETQYF
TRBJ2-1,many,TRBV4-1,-,TGCGCCAGCAGCCAAGGGCGGGACCTTCCTGAGCAGTTCTTC,CASSQGRDLPEQFF
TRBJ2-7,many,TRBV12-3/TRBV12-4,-,TGTGCCAGCAGTTTAAGTCTTGTCGAGCAGTACTTC,CASSLSLVEQYF
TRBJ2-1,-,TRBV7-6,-,TGTGCCAGCAGCCCAAGGGCAGGGGAAACCTCCTACAATGAGCAGTTCTTC,CASSPRAGETSYNEQFF
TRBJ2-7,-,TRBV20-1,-,TGCAGTGCTCCTGGAGGGGTTCGCTACGAGCAGTACTTC,CSAPGGVRYEQYF
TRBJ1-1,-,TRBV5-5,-,TGTGCCAGCAGCTTGGATCCGGGGGCGAGGACTGAAGCTTTCTTT,CASSLDPGARTEAFF
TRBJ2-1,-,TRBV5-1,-,TGCGCCAGCAGCTTCGGACAGATCAGCTCCTACAATGAGCAGTTCTTC,CASSFGQISSYNEQFF
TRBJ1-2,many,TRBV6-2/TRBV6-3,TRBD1,TGTGCCAGCAGTTACCTAGGACAGGGAGCCTCTGGCTACACCTTC,CASSYLGQGASGYTF
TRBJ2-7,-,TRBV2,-,TGTGCCAGCAGTGAAGTTTTCTACGAGCAGTACTTC,CASSEVFYEQYF
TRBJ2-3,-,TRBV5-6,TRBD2,TGTGCCAGCAGCTTGAGCCTAGCGGGGGCAACAGATACGCAGTATTTT,CASSLSLAGATDTQYF
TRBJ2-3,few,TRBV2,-,TGTGCCAGCAGTGAAGCCCGGACTACCATCGCAGATACGCAGTATTTT,CASSEARTTIADTQYF
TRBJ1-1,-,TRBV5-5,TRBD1,TGTGCCAGCAGCACCCGGACAGGCGGTGCTTTCTTT,CASSTRTGGAFF
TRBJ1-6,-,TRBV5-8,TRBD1,TGTGCCAGCAGCGCGTGGACAGGTGTTAATTCACCCCTCCACTTT,CASSAWTGVNSPLHF
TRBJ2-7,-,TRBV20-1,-,TGCAGTGCGGCCGGGCCAGCGGAAAGTCACTACGAGCAGTACTTC,CSAAGPAESHYEQYF
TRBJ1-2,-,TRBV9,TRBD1,TGTGCCAGCAGCGTTGACAGGGCCTATGGCTACACCTTC,CASSVDRAYGYTF
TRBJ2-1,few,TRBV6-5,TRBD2,TGTGCCAGCAGTCGCGGGACTAGTGGTGAGCAGTTCTTC,CASSRGTSGEQFF
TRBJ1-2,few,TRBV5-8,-,TGTGCCAGCAGCTTCGGACAGTCTAACTATGGCTACACCTTC,CASSFGQSNYGYTF
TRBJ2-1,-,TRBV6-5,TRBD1,TGTGCCAGCAGAACCGGGACAGGGGTCGGAAATGAGCAGTTCTTC,CASRTGTGVGNEQFF
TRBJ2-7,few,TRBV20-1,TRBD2,TGCAGTGCTAGACTACTAGCGGCGTACGAGCAGTACTTC,CSARLLAAYEQYF
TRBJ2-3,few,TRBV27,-,TGTGCCATACAACCACCCGCGGGAGATACGCAGTATTTT,CAIQPPAGDTQYF
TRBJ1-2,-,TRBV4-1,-,TGCGCCAGCAGCCAAGGGGGGCCCTATGGCTACACCTTC,CASSQGGPYGYTF
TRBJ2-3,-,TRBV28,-,TGTGCCAGCAGTCTCCAAACAGATACGCAGTATTTT,CASSLQTDTQYF
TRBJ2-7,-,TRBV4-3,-,TGCGCCAGCAGCCAGGGGTACCCCTACGAGCAGTACTTC,CASSQGYPYEQYF
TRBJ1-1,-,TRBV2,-,TGTGCCAGCAGTGTTGGGGTAGACACTGAAGCTTTCTTT,CASSVGVDTEAFF
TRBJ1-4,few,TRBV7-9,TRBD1,TGTGCCAGCAGCGCGACAGGGGGCAGGGAAAAACTGTTTTTT,CASSATGGREKLFF
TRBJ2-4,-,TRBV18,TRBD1,TGTGCCAGCTCACCCGCGACAGGGATTCACCCCAAAAACATTCAGTACTTC,CASSPATGIHPKNIQYF
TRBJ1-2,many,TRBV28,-,TGTGCCAGCAGTTTAACCCGGCAGGGGAACTATGGCTACACCTTC,CASSLTRQGNYGYTF
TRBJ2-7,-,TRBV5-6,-,TGTGCCAGCAGACGGGCCCTAGGATCCTACGAGCAGTACTTC,CASRRALGSYEQYF
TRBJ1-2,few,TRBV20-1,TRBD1,TGCAGTGCGGGAGACAGGGGAAAATATGGCTACACCTTC,CSAGDRGKYGYTF
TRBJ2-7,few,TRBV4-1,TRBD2,TGCGCCAGCAGCCAAGATGACGCTAGCGGAAATTACGAGCAGTACTTC,CASSQDDASGNYEQYF
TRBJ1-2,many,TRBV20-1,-,TGCAGTGCTAGATATGGGTACGCTAAGGGCTACACCTTC,CSARYGYAKGYTF
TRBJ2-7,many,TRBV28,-,TGTGCTACGAGTTTAAGGGGGGCTACCGGACAATGGGAGCAGTACTTC,CATSLRGATGQWEQYF
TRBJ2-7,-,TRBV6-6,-,TGTGCCAGCAGTTACTCATCGGTTGATGAGCAGTACTTC,CASSYSSVDEQYF
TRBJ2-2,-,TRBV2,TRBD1,TGTGCCAGCAGTGAAAGGACAGGGGGTCGCACCGGGGAGCTGTTTTTT,CASSERTGGRTGELFF
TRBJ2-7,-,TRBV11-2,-,TGTGCCAGCACCCGGAGCGGTTTCTACGAGCAGTACTTC,CASTRSGFYEQYF
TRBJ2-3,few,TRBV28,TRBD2,TGTGCCAGCAGTTTAGGGAGCGCGCGGGAGAGTACAGATACGCAGTATTTT,CASSLGSARESTDTQYF
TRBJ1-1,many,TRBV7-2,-,TGTGCCAGCAGCTTAGTCAGGGAAGGTACTGAAGCTTTCTTT,CASSLVREGTEAFF
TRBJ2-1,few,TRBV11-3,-,TGTGCCAGCAGCTTCGTCGGGGGCACCTACAATGAGCAGTTCTTC,CASSFVGGTYNEQFF
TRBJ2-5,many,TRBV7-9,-,TGTGCCAGCAGCCCCGAAAGGACAGCACAAGAGACCCAGTACTTC,CASSPERTAQETQYF
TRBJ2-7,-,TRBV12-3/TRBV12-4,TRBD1,TGTGCCAGCAGTGCCGGGACAGGGGCCTCCGAGCAGTACTTC,CASSAGTGASEQYF
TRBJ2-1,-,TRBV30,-,TGTGCCTGGGGGGACAATGAGCAGTTCTTC,CAWGDNEQFF
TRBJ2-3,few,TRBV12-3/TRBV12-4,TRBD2,TGTGCCAGCGGGGGGGTCCTACCTTCAGATACGCAGTATTTT,CASGGVLPSDTQYF
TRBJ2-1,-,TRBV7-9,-,TGTGCCAGCAGCTTAAATGTGAATGAGCAGTTCTTC,CASSLNVNEQFF
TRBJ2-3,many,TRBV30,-,TGTGCCTGGAGGATCCGAGGAACTAGCTACTGGCATTTT,CAWRIRGTSYWHF
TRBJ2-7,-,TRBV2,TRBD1,TGTGCCAGCAACGAAGGGACAGGGGCCTACGAGCAGTACTTC,CASNEGTGAYEQYF
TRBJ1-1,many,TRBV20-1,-,TGCAGTGCTAGAGGTCCGCTGAACACTGAAGCTTTCTTT,CSARGPLNTEAFF
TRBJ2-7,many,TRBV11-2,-,TGTGCCAGCAGCTTTTTTCCCAGGGGCGGATACGAGCAGTACTTC,CASSFFPRGGYEQYF
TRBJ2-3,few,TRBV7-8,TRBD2,TGTGCCAGCAGCCCTCTCCGAGCGGGGGTCGGAGATACGCAGTATTTT,CASSPLRAGVGDTQYF
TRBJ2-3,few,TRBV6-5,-,TGTGCCAGCAGTGGGACTTTAACAGATACGCAGTATTTT,CASSGTLTDTQYF
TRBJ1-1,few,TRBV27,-,TGTGCCAGCAGCCGACGGGCGGGGAGGACTGAAGCTTTCTTT,CASSRRAGRTEAFF
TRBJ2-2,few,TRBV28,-,TGTGCCAGCACAAAGAACACCGGGGAGCTGTTTTTT,CASTKNTGELFF
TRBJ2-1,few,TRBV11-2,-,TGTGCCAGCAGCTCCGTAACTAGGTACAATGAGCAGTTCTTC,CASSSVTRYNEQFF
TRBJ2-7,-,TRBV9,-,TGTGCCAGCAGCGATGGAGGCCCCTCCTACGAGCAGTACTTC,CASSDGGPSYEQYF
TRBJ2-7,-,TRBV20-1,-,TGCAGTGCTAGAGAGAGGGCTCCCTACGAGCAGTACTTC,CSARERAPYEQYF
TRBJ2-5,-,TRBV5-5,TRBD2,TGTGCCAGCAGATTAGTAGCGGGAGGTGAAGAGACCCAGTACTTC,CASRLVAGGEETQYF
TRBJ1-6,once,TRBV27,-,TGTGCCAGCAGTTACAGAGGGAAATCACCCCTCCACTTT,CASSYRGKSPLHF
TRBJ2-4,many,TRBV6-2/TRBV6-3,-,TGTGCCAGCGGGTCCCCTTTCCTGGGACCGGGCCAAAACATTCAGTACTTC,CASGSPFLGPGQNIQYF